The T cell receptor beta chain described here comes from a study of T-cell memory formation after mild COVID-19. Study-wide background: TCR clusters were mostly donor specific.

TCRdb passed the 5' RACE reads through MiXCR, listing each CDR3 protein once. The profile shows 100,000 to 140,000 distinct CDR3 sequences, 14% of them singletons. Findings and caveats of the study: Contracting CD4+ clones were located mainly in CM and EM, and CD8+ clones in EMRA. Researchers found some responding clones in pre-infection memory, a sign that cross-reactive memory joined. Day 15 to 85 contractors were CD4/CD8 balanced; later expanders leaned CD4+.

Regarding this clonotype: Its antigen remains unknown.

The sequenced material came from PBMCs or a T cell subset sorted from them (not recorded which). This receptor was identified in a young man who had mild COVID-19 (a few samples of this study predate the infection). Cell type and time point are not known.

The DNA of the CDR3 is TGCAGTGCTCCTGGGGGCGTCCTTGGAGAGACCCAGTACTTC. Protein: CSAPGGVLGETQYF. The V call is TRBV20-1, the J call TRBJ2-5; the D gene is possibly TRBD1 (6 bases). This CDR3 is 14 amino acids long. Germline assignment: CDR1 DFQATT and CDR2 SNEGSKA (reference sequence). V dropped 5 bases and J dropped 4 bases, with 17 bases sitting between them.